This entry features one TCR beta chain sequence. The sample comes from a study of cytomegalovirus exposure and HLA in healthy donors. On the study more broadly: Earlier results showed 90 million to 130 million unique TCR beta sequences derived from approximately 180 million T cells.

60 Vbeta and 13 Jbeta primers were used in PCR. Some clones are missing from TCRdb's copy, which holds only in-frame ones; the method was immunoSEQ multiplex PCR. This sample has roughly 150,000 clones, with 70% to 90% found just once. V was shortened by 4 bases and J by 3 bases, with 15 bases between the two germline ends. The CDR3 has 16 residues. Germline assignment: CDR1 LNHDA and CDR2 SQIVND (reference sequence). The TCR originated in a man aged 30 to 39 in good health and CMV-seropositive. The chain recombines TRBV19 with TRBJ1-4; D unclear. The sample taken for sequencing was PBMCs. The CDR3 coding sequence is TGTGCCAGTAGTAGCGGAAGGAGTTCGGCTAATGAAAAACTGTTTTTT. Its translation is CASSSGRSSANEKLFF.